This TCR beta chain came from a study of cytomegalovirus exposure and HLA in healthy donors. In regard to this clone: At one of its ends the junction is not consistent with the germline gene, which may arise from a read error.

The PCR had 60 Vbeta and 13 Jbeta primers. Repertoires were generated with immunoSEQ multiplex PCR, while TCRdb's copy carries only in-frame clones and drops some. The table includes roughly 200,000 clones, almost 85% detected once. Sequences were obtained from PBMCs. This receptor was taken from a woman aged 50 to 60 in good health and CMV-seronegative.

The CDR3 sequence: CSSRILAGRPYNEQFF. The CDR3 region has the DNA TGTTCCAGCAGAATACTAGCGGGCCGACCCTACAATGAGCAGTTCTTC. This chain uses TRBV7-9 with TRBJ2-1; 9 nucleotides match TRBD2. Germline V gene sequence: CDR1 SEHNR, CDR2 FQNEAQ (reference sequence). The CDR3 is made up of 16 amino acids.